This TCR beta chain came from a study of blood T cell repertoires in COVID-19. On the study more broadly: Samples representing acute and convalescent COVID-19 were sourced from the United States, Italy and Spain. T cells, B-cell-depleted T cells, or PBMCs provided the cDNA or gDNA that served as material.

Trimming removed 4 bases at V and 4 bases at J, with 15 bases between. The CDR3 runs to 15 residues. Germline CDR1 and CDR2: SGHRS and YFSETQ. Original methodology: Estimation of nucleated cell counts was performed using reference gene primer amplification. The table came from immunoSEQ multiplex PCR; TCRdb's copy has only in-frame clones and leaves some out. The D gene and trimming were derived from the DNA, and the V and J assignments and clone size from that table. The repertoire holds 95,000 to 110,000 clones, with roughly nine tenths as singletons. The clonotype comes from a woman aged 55-69 years with acute or convalescent COVID-19. The source material was peripheral blood. The chain links TRBV5-1 to TRBJ2-1, with D maybe TRBD1 (6 bases). CDR3 sequence (DNA): TGCGCCAGCAGCCAATACGGGACACAATACAATGAGCAGTTCTTC. It is translated as CASSQYGTQYNEQFF.